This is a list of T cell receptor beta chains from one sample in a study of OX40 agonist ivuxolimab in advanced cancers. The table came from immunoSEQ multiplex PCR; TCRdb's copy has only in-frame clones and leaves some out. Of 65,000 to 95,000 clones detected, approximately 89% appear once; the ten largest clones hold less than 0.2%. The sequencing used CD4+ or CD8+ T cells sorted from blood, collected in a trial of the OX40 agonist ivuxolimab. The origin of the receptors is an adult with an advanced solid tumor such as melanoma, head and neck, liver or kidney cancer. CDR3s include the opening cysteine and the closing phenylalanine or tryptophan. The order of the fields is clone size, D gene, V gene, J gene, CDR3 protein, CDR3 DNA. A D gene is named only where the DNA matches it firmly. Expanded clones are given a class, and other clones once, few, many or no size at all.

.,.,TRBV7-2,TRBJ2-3,CASSLGPDTQYF,TGTGCCAGCAGCTTAGGGCCAGATACGCAGTATTTT
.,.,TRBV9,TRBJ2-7,CASSATNGPYEQYF,TGTGCCAGCAGCGCAACCAACGGTCCCTACGAGCAGTACTTC
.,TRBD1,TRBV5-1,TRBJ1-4,CASSHSPGQGTEKLFF,TGCGCCAGCAGCCACTCCCCGGGACAGGGGACCGAAAAACTGTTTTTT
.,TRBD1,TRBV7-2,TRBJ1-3,CASSFGTAGNTIYF,TGTGCCAGCAGCTTTGGGACAGCTGGAAACACCATATATTTT
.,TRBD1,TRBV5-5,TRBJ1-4,CASSLAPVPGQEKLFF,TGTGCCAGCAGCTTGGCCCCCGTCCCGGGACAGGAAAAACTGTTTTTT
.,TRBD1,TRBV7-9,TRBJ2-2,CASSPNADRENTGELFF,TGTGCCAGCAGCCCGAACGCGGACAGGGAAAACACCGGGGAGCTGTTTTTT
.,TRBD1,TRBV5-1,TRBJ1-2,CASSLQPQGGRNYGYTF,TGCGCCAGCAGCTTACAACCACAGGGGGGACGTAACTATGGCTACACCTTC
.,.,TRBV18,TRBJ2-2,CASSPLNLLTGELFF,TGTGCCAGCTCACCACTTAACCTCCTAACCGGGGAGCTGTTTTTT
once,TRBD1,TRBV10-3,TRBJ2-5,CAISEGQGLGGQETQYF,TGTGCCATCAGTGAGGGACAGGGGTTGGGGGGCCAAGAGACCCAGTACTTC
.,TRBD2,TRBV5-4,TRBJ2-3,CASSLGGSGRVTDTQYF,TGTGCCAGCAGCTTGGGAGGTAGCGGGAGGGTCACAGATACGCAGTATTTT
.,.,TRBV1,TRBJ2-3,CTSSLGLAEVGDTQYF,TGCACCAGCAGCCTCGGACTAGCGGAGGTTGGAGATACGCAGTATTTT
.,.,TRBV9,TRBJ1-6,CASSVDASPNSPLHF,TGTGCCAGCAGCGTAGACGCCAGCCCCAATTCACCCCTCCACTTT
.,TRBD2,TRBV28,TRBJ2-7,CASIPLAGSYEQYF,TGTGCCAGCATCCCACTAGCGGGTTCCTACGAGCAGTACTTC
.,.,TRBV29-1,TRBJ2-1,CSVPDRIVNEQFF,TGCAGCGTTCCGGACAGAATAGTTAATGAGCAGTTCTTC
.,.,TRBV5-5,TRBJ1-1,CASSLAQITEAFF,TGTGCCAGCAGCTTGGCGCAGATCACTGAAGCTTTCTTT
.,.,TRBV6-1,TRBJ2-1,CASSERGGSGNEQFF,TGTGCCAGCAGTGAACGCGGAGGGTCCGGCAATGAGCAGTTCTTC
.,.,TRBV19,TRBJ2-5,CASSIGSQETQYF,TGTGCCAGTAGTATAGGGAGTCAAGAGACCCAGTACTTC
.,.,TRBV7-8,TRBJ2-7,CASSLSGSGGNSYEQYF,TGTGCCAGCAGCTTATCGGGCAGTGGGGGCAACTCCTACGAGCAGTACTTC
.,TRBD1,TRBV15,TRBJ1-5,CATSRGTGGQPQHF,TGTGCCACCAGCAGGGGGACAGGGGGCCAGCCCCAGCATTTT
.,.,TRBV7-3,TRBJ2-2,CASSLSSPGELFF,TGTGCCAGCAGCTTATCGTCCCCCGGGGAGCTGTTTTTT
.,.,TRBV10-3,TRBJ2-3,CAISESIPDTQYF,TGTGCCATCAGTGAGTCTATACCCGATACGCAGTATTTT
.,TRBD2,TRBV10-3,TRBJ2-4,CAISDWEGAKNIQYF,TGTGCCATCAGTGATTGGGAGGGTGCCAAAAACATTCAGTACTTC
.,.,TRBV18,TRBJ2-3,CASSPRTDTQYF,TGTGCCAGCTCACCCCGCACAGATACGCAGTATTTT
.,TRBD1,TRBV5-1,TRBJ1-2,CASSLGTGYIGYTF,TGCGCCAGCAGCTTGGGGACAGGATATATCGGCTACACCTTC
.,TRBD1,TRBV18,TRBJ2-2,CASSPPTGRETGELFF,TGTGCCAGCTCACCCCCGACAGGGCGCGAGACCGGGGAGCTGTTTTTT
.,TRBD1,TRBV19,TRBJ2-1,CASSKGQGTNNEQFF,TGTGCCAGTAGTAAGGGACAGGGGACCAACAATGAGCAGTTCTTC
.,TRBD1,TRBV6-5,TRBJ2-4,CASRRTGGRNIQYF,TGTGCCAGCAGAAGGACAGGGGGCCGGAACATTCAGTACTTC
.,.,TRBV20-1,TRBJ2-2,CSAREGELFF,TGCAGTGCTAGGGAGGGGGAGCTGTTTTTT
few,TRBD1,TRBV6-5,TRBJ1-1,CAVGQGYSTNTEAFF,TGTGCCGTCGGACAGGGGTATTCCACTAACACTGAAGCTTTCTTT
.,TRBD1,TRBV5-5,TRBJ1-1,CASSSGTGGHTEAFF,TGTGCCAGCAGTTCCGGGACAGGGGGCCACACTGAAGCTTTCTTT
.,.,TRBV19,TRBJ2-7,CASSGDLTYEQYF,TGTGCCAGCTCGGGCGACTTAACCTACGAGCAGTACTTC
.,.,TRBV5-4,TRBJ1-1,CASSQRYQSKNTEAFF,TGTGCCAGCAGCCAAAGGTATCAGAGTAAGAACACTGAAGCTTTCTTT
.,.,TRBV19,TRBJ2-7,CASSIRGTYEQYF,TGTGCCAGTAGTATTCGGGGAACCTACGAGCAGTACTTC
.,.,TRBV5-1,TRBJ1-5,CASRSGDNQPQHF,TGCGCCAGCAGATCCGGGGACAATCAGCCCCAGCATTTT
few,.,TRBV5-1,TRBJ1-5,CASSWDSNQPQHF,TGCGCCAGCAGCTGGGATAGCAATCAGCCCCAGCATTTT
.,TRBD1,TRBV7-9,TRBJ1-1,CASEGQLNTEAFF,TGTGCCAGTGAGGGACAGTTGAACACTGAAGCTTTCTTT
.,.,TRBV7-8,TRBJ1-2,CASSLTSFPSNYGYTF,TGTGCCAGCAGCTTAACCAGTTTCCCCTCTAACTATGGCTACACCTTC
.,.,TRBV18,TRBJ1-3,CASSPDVWSTIYF,TGTGCCAGCTCACCGGACGTGTGGAGCACCATATATTTT
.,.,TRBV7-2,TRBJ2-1,CASSKSSYNEQFF,TGTGCCAGCAGCAAAAGCTCCTACAATGAGCAGTTCTTC
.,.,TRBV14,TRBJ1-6,CASSQDFYSPLHF,TGTGCCAGCAGCCAAGATTTCTATTCACCCCTCCACTTT
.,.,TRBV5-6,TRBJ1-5,CASTQLTEQGYQPQHF,TGTGCCAGCACCCAACTTACGGAGCAGGGATATCAGCCCCAGCATTTT
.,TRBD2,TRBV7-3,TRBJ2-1,CASSYLAGAGYNEQFF,TGTGCCAGCAGCTATCTAGCGGGGGCAGGATACAATGAGCAGTTCTTC
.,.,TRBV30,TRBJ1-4,CAWSRSSTNEKLFF,TGTGCCTGGAGCCGGTCATCAACTAATGAAAAACTGTTTTTT
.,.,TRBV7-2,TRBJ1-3,CASSLISLSDTIYF,TGTGCCAGCAGCTTAATATCCTTGAGCGACACCATATATTTT